This T cell receptor (beta chain) originates from a study of CD8+ T cells in alopecia areata. Study-level information: Tofacitinib lasted 6 to 18 months, then 6 months off drug. Study-level results: Clonality in lesional scalp, especially alopecia totalis/universalis, exceeded that of normal scalp. Tissue-resident alphabeta T cells belonging to normal skin likewise get sequenced within scalp specimens.

The investigators collected lesional scalp punch biopsies and peripheral blood from alopecia areata patients. In germline, CDR1 is GTSNPN, CDR2 SVGIG (reference sequence). The CDR3 is made up of 13 amino acids. V lost 2 bases, J lost 0 bases, and 5 bases lay in between. Extraction and reverse transcription of RNA yielded cDNA as the sequencing template. This table comes from immunoSEQ multiplex PCR, and its TCRdb copy is limited to in-frame clones, with some not included. The sample shows under 250,000 clones, about three fifths of them seen only once. As concerns this clone: Its target is not known.

This TCR was sampled from a human donor with alopecia areata. The V gene is TRBV30, the J gene TRBJ1-5; D remains unclear. The sample here was CD4+ T cells sorted from blood, taken at week 0. The CDR3 protein is CAWSRSSNQPQHF. For the CDR3, the DNA is TGTGCCTGGAGTAGGAGTAGCAATCAGCCCCAGCATTTT.